Following are 28 T cell receptor beta chains from one sample sequenced in a study of T cell clonotyping in hematopoietic cell transplantation. Repertoires were generated with immunoSEQ multiplex PCR, while TCRdb's copy carries only in-frame clones and drops some. The sample includes more than 25,000 clones, about 93% of them seen just once. The sample here was PBMCs, taken 100 days after allogeneic stem cell transplant. The source of these receptors is a female patient aged 50-59 years who had an allogeneic stem cell transplant from a related donor, so the T cells may come from the graft donor. Some clones in this sample may be carry-over from other donors' samples.

The J gene is TRBJ2-7, the V gene TRBV5-1; maybe TRBD1 (6 bases). V was trimmed by 3 bases and J by 2 bases, leaving 15 bases between them. This CDR3 has 15 amino acids. CDR1 and CDR2 from the germline V gene are SGHRS and YFSETQ. CDR3 in amino acids: CASSSSLTGAYEQYF. The CDR3 region has the DNA TGCGCCAGCAGCTCATCCCTGACAGGCGCCTACGAGCAGTACTTC.

This chain connects TRBV19 to TRBJ2-5; 8 bases map to TRBD2. The germline V gene encodes CDR1 LNHDA and CDR2 SQIVND (reference sequence). The CDR3 sequence is 13 residues long. Trimming cost V 4 bases and J 5 bases; bases outside gene matches: 3. CDR3 coding DNA: TGTGCCAGTAGTAGAGCGGGGGCTGAGACCCAGTACTTC. Its translation is CASSRAGAETQYF.

The chain links TRBV27 to TRBJ2-4; 8 bases are shared with TRBD2. Germline CDR1 is MNHEY and CDR2 is SMNVEV (reference sequence). The CDR3 is 11 residues long. Trimming at V came to 7 bases and at J to 8 bases, leaving 1 base not matched to a gene. The CDR3 protein is CASTGGDIQYF. Written as DNA, the CDR3 is TGTGCCAGCACGGGGGGGGACATTCAGTACTTC.

This chain joins TRBV30 and TRBJ2-7; 8 nucleotides line up with TRBD2. This CDR3 comprises 13 residues. The V gene end was trimmed by 3 bases and the J gene end by 4 bases; junction bases not matched to a gene: 5. Per germline, CDR1 GTSNPN and CDR2 SVGIG (reference sequence). Written as DNA, the CDR3 is TGTGCCTGGAGGCGGGGGGTATTGTACGAGCAGTACTTC. Residues: CAWRRGVLYEQYF. Using reference TRBV30 and TRBJ2-7 for the parts outside the CDR3, the full variable domain is SQTIHQWPATLVQPVGSPLSLECTVEGTSNPNLYWYRQAAGRGLQLLFYSVGIGQISSEVPQNLSASRPQDRQFILSSKKLLLSDSGFYLCAWRRGVLYEQYFGPGTRLTVT.

The chain carries TRBV4-2 and TRBJ2-7; the match to TRBD2 covers 8 bases. The trim removed 0 bases at V and 1 base at J, leaving 8 bases unmatched. Germline CDR1 and CDR2: LGHNA and YNFKEQ. CDR3 length equals 17 residues. The CDR3 nucleotides read TGTGCCAGCAGCCAAGATCAAGCTAGCGGGTCTTCCTACGAGCAGTACTTC. It yields the protein CASSQDQASGSSYEQYF.

V gene TRBV9 combines with J gene TRBJ2-7; D unresolved. Trimming stripped 3 bases from V and 0 bases from J, with 13 bases between. The CDR3 runs 15 residues. The V gene's germline CDR1 is SGDLS and CDR2 YYNGEE. The CDR3 loop reads CASSAGGGTSYEQYF. DNA of the CDR3: TGTGCCAGCAGCGCCGGTGGTGGAACCTCCTACGAGCAGTACTTC.

This chain uses TRBV5-1 with TRBJ1-2, with a weak D call TRBD1 (5 bases). This CDR3 region has 14 residues. V lost 4 bases and J 6 bases, leaving 16 bases between the germline ends. CDR1 is SGHRS and CDR2 is YFSETQ in the germline V gene. The CDR3 DNA follows: TGCGCCAGCAGCCTGGCGGCAGGGCGGGATGGCTACACCTTC. It codes for CASSLAAGRDGYTF.

V is TRBV5-4 and J is TRBJ2-7, with no clear D. V lost 3 bases and J 0 bases, leaving 4 bases between the germline ends. In germline, CDR1 is SGHNT, CDR2 YYREEE (reference sequence). This CDR3 comprises 12 residues. The CDR3 loop reads CASSSNSYEQYF. CDR3 sequence (DNA): TGTGCCAGCAGCTCTAACTCCTACGAGCAGTACTTC.

The chain couples TRBV9 to TRBJ1-3; TRBD1 matches 7 bases. The germline V gene encodes CDR1 SGDLS and CDR2 YYNGEE. The V segment lost 5 bases and the J segment 5 bases; nucleotides outside the gene matches: 10. This CDR3 comprises 15 residues. CDR3 protein: CASSGQAAGRNTIYF. For the CDR3, the DNA is TGTGCCAGCAGTGGACAGGCGGCAGGGCGAAACACCATATATTTT.

The chain links TRBV2 to TRBJ2-1; 15 bases fit TRBD2. CDR1 and CDR2 from the germline V gene are SNHLY and FYNNEI. The trim removed 6 bases at V and 0 bases at J, leaving 3 bases unmatched. The CDR3 consists of 17 residues. The CDR3 region is CASRGTSGGSSYNEQFF. CDR3 DNA sequence: TGTGCCAGCAGGGGGACTAGCGGGGGGAGCTCCTACAATGAGCAGTTCTTC.

The chain uses TRBV7-9 and TRBJ2-1, with 9 nucleotides matching TRBD2. The CDR3 loop spans 17 amino acids. Per the germline V gene, CDR1 is SEHNR and CDR2 is FQNEAQ (reference sequence). V was pared by 5 bases and J by 10 bases, with 18 bases of the junction left unmatched. CDR3 DNA sequence: TGTGCCAGCAGCCTTATCGGGAGCGGGGGGTACAAGGAGGAGCAGTTCTTC. It translates to CASSLIGSGGYKEEQFF.

The chain has TRBV5-1 and TRBJ2-7; possible D gene TRBD2, 5 bases. Looked up from germline, CDR1 is SGHRS and CDR2 is YFSETQ. V was trimmed by 3 bases and J by 0 bases, leaving 10 bases between them. The CDR3 has 14 amino acids. The CDR3 region is CASSSLAASYEQYF. For the CDR3, the DNA is TGCGCCAGCAGCTCCCTAGCTGCCTCCTACGAGCAGTACTTC.

This chain uses TRBV6-5 with TRBJ2-7; tentative D call: TRBD2 (5 bases). Germline V gene sequence: CDR1 MNHEY, CDR2 SVGAGI. The CDR3 is made up of 11 amino acids. Trimming shortened V by 6 bases and J by 5 bases, and 8 bases separated the two germline ends. The CDR3 region has the DNA TGTGCCAGCAGCGAACTAGACGAGCAGTACTTC. As protein: CASSELDEQYF.

The genes are TRBV2 and TRBJ1-2; a possible D gene is TRBD1 (5 bases). The CDR3 runs to 15 residues. V dropped 8 bases and J dropped 2 bases, with 18 bases sitting between them. Germline V CDR1 and CDR2: SNHLY, FYNNEI. CDR3 loop: CASDAMGGLNYGYTF. CDR3 bases: TGTGCCAGCGATGCGATGGGGGGATTAAACTATGGCTACACCTTC.

The V call is TRBV7-9, the J call TRBJ2-7; no definite D call. Germline CDR1 reads SEHNR; CDR2 reads FQNEAQ (reference sequence). Trimming removed 0 bases at V and 0 bases at J, with 9 bases between. This CDR3 is 15 amino acids long. The CDR3 DNA reads TGTGCCAGCAGCTTAGCGGTAGGCACCTCCTACGAGCAGTACTTC. Protein product: CASSLAVGTSYEQYF.

This sequence joins TRBV2 and TRBJ1-5, with 7 bases fitting TRBD1. The V and J ends lost 4 bases and 0 bases, in that order; junction bases with no gene match: 3. This CDR3 has 15 amino acids. CDR1 is SNHLY, CDR2 FYNNEI, per germline. CDR3 amino acids: CASSARDSSNQPQHF. CDR3 nucleotides: TGTGCCAGCAGTGCCCGGGACAGTAGCAATCAGCCCCAGCATTTT.

This sequence joins TRBV19 and TRBJ1-3; D not resolved. Germline CDR1 LNHDA, CDR2 SQIVND (reference sequence). V was cut by 3 bases and J by 0 bases, with 9 bases left in between. The CDR3 spans 15 residues. The CDR3 loop is CASSMKEFSGNTIYF. For the CDR3, the DNA is TGTGCCAGTAGTATGAAAGAGTTCTCTGGAAACACCATATATTTT.

This clone was observed once. This chain uses TRBV6-1 with TRBJ1-5; D perhaps matches TRBD1 (6 bases). Trimming shortened V by 2 bases and J by 1 base, and 9 bases separated the two germline ends. Germline CDR1 is MNHNS and CDR2 is SASEGT. This CDR3 has 15 amino acids. CDR3 sequence (DNA): TGTGCCAGCAGTGAAACTGGGGGCAGCAATCAGCCCCAGCATTTT. Translated, it gives CASSETGGSNQPQHF.

The chain uses TRBV6-5 and TRBJ2-3; 7 bases are shared with TRBD1. Germline V gene sequence: CDR1 MNHEY, CDR2 SVGAGI. V shed 5 bases and J 2 bases; nucleotides not matched to a gene: 4. This CDR3 comprises 14 residues. The CDR3 here is CASSRQGLTDTQYF. The CDR3 DNA reads TGTGCCAGCAGTCGACAGGGCCTCACAGATACGCAGTATTTT.

The chain joins TRBV5-1 to TRBJ2-7, with 9 nucleotides matching TRBD1. J gave up 4 bases and V 2 bases, and 7 bases lay outside the gene matches. Germline V gene data show CDR1 as SGHRS and CDR2 as YFSETQ. This CDR3 has 15 amino acids. The CDR3 DNA is TGCGCCAGCAGCTTCACAGGGGGCTCAGAATACGAGCAGTACTTC. Translated: CASSFTGGSEYEQYF.

The chain links TRBV5-1 to TRBJ1-4; the D gene is possibly TRBD1 (6 bases). There are 14 residues in the CDR3. Per the germline V gene, CDR1 is SGHRS and CDR2 is YFSETQ. The V and J ends lost 0 bases and 8 bases respectively, with 11 bases between them. The CDR3 DNA sequence: TGCGCCAGCAGCTTGGGAACAGGGTCCGAAAAACTGTTTTTT. It yields the protein CASSLGTGSEKLFF.

The CDR3 region has the DNA TGCGCCAGCAGCCAAGAGGGGAGCGGTTTCAGGCCCCAGCATTTT. This encodes CASSQEGSGFRPQHF. V and J are TRBV4-1 and TRBJ1-5, with unresolved D. The germline CDR1 and CDR2 sequences are MGHRA and YSYEKL. The germline V and J ends were trimmed by 0 bases and 9 bases, with 15 bases remaining between them. The CDR3 sequence is 15 residues long.

The J gene is TRBJ2-7, the V gene TRBV7-9; 9 bases agree with TRBD1. The germline CDR1 and CDR2 sequences are SEHNR and FQNEAQ (reference sequence). The ends lost 7 bases at V and 2 bases at J; junction bases unmatched: 3. The CDR3 has 13 residues. The CDR3 reads CASTGQGTYEQYF. CDR3 nucleotides: TGTGCCAGCACCGGACAGGGGACCTACGAGCAGTACTTC.

The V call is TRBV27, the J call TRBJ2-3, with 9 bases lining up with TRBD2. The germline V gene has CDR1 MNHEY and CDR2 SMNVEV (reference sequence). The CDR3 loop spans 17 amino acids. Unmatched junction bases numbered 9, after V lost 4 bases and J lost 1 base. The CDR3 loop is CASSYLAGSDRTDTQYF. The CDR3 DNA is TGTGCCAGCAGTTATCTAGCGGGGTCCGATCGCACAGATACGCAGTATTTT.

V is TRBV19 and J is TRBJ2-2; D may match TRBD1 or TRBD2 (6 bases each). The CDR3 covers 16 residues. The ends were cut back, 9 bases at V and 1 base at J, with 18 bases in the middle. Germline V gene lookup returns CDR1 LNHDA and CDR2 SQIVND (reference sequence). CDR3 nucleotides: TGTGCCAGCCAACAATTGGGGGGCATGAACACCGGGGAGCTGTTTTTT. Amino acid sequence: CASQQLGGMNTGELFF. The full variable domain, completed using reference TRBV19 and TRBJ2-2, is DGGITQSPKYLFRKEGQNVTLSCEQNLNHDAMYWYRQDPGQGLRLIYYSQIVNDFQKGDIAEGYSVSREKKESFPLTVTSAQKNPTAFYLCASQQLGGMNTGELFFGEGSRLTVL.

CDR3 in amino acids: CASTVQGADTEAFF. The CDR3 nucleotides read TGTGCCAGCACCGTACAGGGAGCCGACACTGAAGCTTTCTTT. The chain uses TRBV6-1 and TRBJ1-1; D is perhaps TRBD1 (6 bases). V was clipped by 7 bases and J by 3 bases, with 15 bases between them. CDR3 size: 14 residues. Germline V gene data show CDR1 as MNHNS and CDR2 as SASEGT.

This clone was detected once. The chain is built from TRBV10-1 and TRBJ2-5, with TRBD2 matching 8 bases. The end of the DNA aligns better with TRBJ2-7, so the J call may be wrong. Germline V gives CDR1 WNHNN, CDR2 SYGVQD (reference sequence). The CDR3 contains 14 residues. CDR3 in DNA: TGCGCCAGGACCTTAGCGGGGAAACCTTCCGAGCAGTACTTC. Its translation is CARTLAGKPSEQYF.

The CDR3, as DNA: TGCGCCAGCAGCCCCTGGGGCGGGGGCGCGACAGATACGCAGTATTTT. Residues: CASSPWGGGATDTQYF. This chain connects TRBV5-1 to TRBJ2-3, with D possibly being TRBD2 (7 bases). Trimming stripped 4 bases from V and 3 bases from J, with 18 bases between. Germline V gene data show CDR1 as SGHRS and CDR2 as YFSETQ. This CDR3 spans 16 amino acids.